Reported below is one TCR beta chain. Its target is not known. This entry is derived from a study of OX40 agonist ivuxolimab in advanced cancers. Study at large: Patients received intravenous ivuxolimab every 2 weeks at 0.01 to 10 mg/kg. Patients with prior anti-PD-1, anti-PD-L1 or anti-CTLA-4 therapy were eligible; about 40% had some. Overall study results and limits: Certain nonresponders likewise exhibited a low normalized T-cell clonal expansion. On average, CD8+ T cells showed a greater number of expanded clones than CD4+.

This CDR3 contains 15 residues. Per the germline V gene, CDR1 is SGHDT and CDR2 is YYEEEE. Germline trimming cut 2 bases from V and 6 bases from J; bases unmatched to any gene: 7. Generated by immunoSEQ multiplex PCR, the TCRdb table keeps only in-frame clones and is missing some. The sample includes 70,000 to 75,000 clones, just under 85% of them seen just once. Material: CD4+ or CD8+ T cells sorted from blood, obtained in a trial of the OX40 agonist ivuxolimab. The clonotype comes from an adult with an advanced solid tumor such as melanoma, head and neck, liver or kidney cancer. The chain joins TRBV5-6 to TRBJ2-1, with 8 bases that match TRBD1. CDR3 sequence reads: CASSFRQGLGNEQFF. Here the CDR3 DNA reads TGTGCCAGCAGCTTCCGACAGGGGCTAGGCAATGAGCAGTTCTTC.